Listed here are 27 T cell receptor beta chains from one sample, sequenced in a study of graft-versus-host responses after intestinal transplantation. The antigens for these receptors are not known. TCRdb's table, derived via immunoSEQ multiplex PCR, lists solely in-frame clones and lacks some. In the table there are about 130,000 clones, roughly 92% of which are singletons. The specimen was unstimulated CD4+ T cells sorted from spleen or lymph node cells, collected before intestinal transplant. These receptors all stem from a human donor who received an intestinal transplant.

This chain's CDR3 is CASSQAGVTEAFF. Here the CDR3 DNA reads TGTGCCAGCAGCCAAGCGGGGGTCACTGAAGCTTTCTTT. V is TRBV14 and J is TRBJ1-1; D might be TRBD1 (5 bases). V gave up 1 base and J gave up 4 bases, with 7 bases separating them. Germline values: CDR1 SGHDN, CDR2 FVKESK. This CDR3 is 13 amino acids long.

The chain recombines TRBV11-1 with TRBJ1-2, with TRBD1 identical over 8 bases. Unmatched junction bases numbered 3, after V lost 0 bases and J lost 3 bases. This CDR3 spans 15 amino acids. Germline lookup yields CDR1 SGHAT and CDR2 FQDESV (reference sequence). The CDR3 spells CASSLAAGGDYGYTF. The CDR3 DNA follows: TGTGCCAGCAGCTTAGCGGCAGGGGGCGACTATGGCTACACCTTC.

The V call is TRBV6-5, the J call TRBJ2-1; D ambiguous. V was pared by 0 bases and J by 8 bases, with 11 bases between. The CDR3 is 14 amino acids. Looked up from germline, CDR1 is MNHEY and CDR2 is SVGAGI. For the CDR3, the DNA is TGTGCCAGCAGTTACTCGCCAGGTTTCGATGAGCAGTTCTTC. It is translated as CASSYSPGFDEQFF.

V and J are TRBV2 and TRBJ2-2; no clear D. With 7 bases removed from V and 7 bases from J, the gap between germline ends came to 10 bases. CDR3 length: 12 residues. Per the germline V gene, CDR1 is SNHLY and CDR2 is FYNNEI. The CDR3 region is CASTIQVGELFF. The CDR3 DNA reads TGTGCCAGCACAATCCAGGTCGGGGAGCTGTTTTTT.

In DNA form, the CDR3 reads TGCGCCAGCAGCCTCCGACAGGGTCCCGATAATTCACCCCTCCACTTT. It encodes CASSLRQGPDNSPLHF. This chain uses TRBV4-1 with TRBJ1-6; 7 positions match TRBD1. The junction had 8 bases not matched to a gene; V was cut back by 4 bases and J by 5 bases. Germline V gene lookup returns CDR1 MGHRA and CDR2 YSYEKL. This CDR3 has 16 residues.

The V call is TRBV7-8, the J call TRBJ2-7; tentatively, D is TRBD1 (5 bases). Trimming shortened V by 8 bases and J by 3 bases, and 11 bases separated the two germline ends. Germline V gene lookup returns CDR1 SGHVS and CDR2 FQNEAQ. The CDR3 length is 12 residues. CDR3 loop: CASGQGYYEQYF. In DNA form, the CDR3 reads TGTGCCAGCGGGCAGGGCTACTACGAGCAGTACTTC. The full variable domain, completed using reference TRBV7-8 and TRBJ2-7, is GAGVSQSPRYKVAKRGQDVALRCDPISGHVSLFWYQQALGQGPEFLTYFQNEAQLDKSGLPSDRFFAERPEGSVSTLKIQRTQQEDSAVYLCASGQGYYEQYFGPGTRLTVT.

The DNA for the CDR3 is TGTGCCAGCAGTTTAGGACAGGGTAGCAATCAGCCCCAGCATTTT. Translated: CASSLGQGSNQPQHF. V and J are TRBV27 and TRBJ1-5; 8 positions agree with TRBD1. V was clipped by 2 bases and J by 0 bases; unmatched bases: 0. The CDR3 length is 15 residues. Germline lookup yields CDR1 MNHEY and CDR2 SMNVEV (reference sequence).

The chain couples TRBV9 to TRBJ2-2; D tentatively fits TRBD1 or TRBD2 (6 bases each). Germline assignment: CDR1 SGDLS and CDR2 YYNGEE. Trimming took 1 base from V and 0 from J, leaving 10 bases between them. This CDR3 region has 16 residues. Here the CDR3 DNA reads TGTGCCAGCAGCGTATGGGGGGCCTCGAACACCGGGGAGCTGTTTTTT. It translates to CASSVWGASNTGELFF.

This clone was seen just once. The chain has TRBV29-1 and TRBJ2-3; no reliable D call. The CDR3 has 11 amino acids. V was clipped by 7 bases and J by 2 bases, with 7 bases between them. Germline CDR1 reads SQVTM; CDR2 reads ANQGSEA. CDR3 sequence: CSAHYTDTQYF. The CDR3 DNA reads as TGCAGCGCCCACTACACAGATACGCAGTATTTT.

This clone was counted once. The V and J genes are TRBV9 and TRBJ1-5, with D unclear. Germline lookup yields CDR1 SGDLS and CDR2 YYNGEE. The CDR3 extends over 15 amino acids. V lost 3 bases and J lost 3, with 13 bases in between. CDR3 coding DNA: TGTGCCAGCAGCGCGTTTGTCGGGGACAATCAGCCCCAGCATTTT. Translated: CASSAFVGDNQPQHF.

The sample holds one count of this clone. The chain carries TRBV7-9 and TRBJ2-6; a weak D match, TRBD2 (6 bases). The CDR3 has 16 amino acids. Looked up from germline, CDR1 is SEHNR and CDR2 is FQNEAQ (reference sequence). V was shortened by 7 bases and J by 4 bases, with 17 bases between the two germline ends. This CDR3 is CASTSAGRSGANVLTF. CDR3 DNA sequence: TGTGCCAGCACCTCCGCGGGGCGGAGCGGGGCCAACGTCCTGACTTTC.

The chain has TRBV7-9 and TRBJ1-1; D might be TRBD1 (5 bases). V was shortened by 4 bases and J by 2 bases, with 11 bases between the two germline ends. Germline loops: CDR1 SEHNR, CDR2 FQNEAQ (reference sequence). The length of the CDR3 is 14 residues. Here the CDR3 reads CASSYGHRNTEAFF. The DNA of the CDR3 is TGTGCCAGCAGCTACGGACACCGCAACACTGAAGCTTTCTTT. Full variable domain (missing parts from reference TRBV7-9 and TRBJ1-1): DTGVSQNPRHKITKRGQNVTFRCDPISEHNRLYWYRQTLGQGPEFLTYFQNEAQLEKSRLLSDRFSAERPKGSFSTLEIQRTEQGDSAMYLCASSYGHRNTEAFFGQGTRLTVV.

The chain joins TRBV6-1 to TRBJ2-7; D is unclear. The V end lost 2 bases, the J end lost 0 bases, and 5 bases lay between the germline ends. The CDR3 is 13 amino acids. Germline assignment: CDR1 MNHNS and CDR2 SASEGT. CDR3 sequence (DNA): TGTGCCAGCAGTGAATACAGCTCCTACGAGCAGTACTTC. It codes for CASSEYSSYEQYF.

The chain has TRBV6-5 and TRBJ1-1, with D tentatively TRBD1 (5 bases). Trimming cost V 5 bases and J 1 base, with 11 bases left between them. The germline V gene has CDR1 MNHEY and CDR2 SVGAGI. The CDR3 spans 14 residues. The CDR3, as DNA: TGTGCCAGCAGTGGGGGGACGGGGAACACTGAAGCTTTCTTT. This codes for CASSGGTGNTEAFF.

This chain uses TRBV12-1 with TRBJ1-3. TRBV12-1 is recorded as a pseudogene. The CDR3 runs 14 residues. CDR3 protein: CASSSDPLLNTIYF. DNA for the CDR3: TGTGCCAGCAGCTCCGACCCATTACTAAACACCATATATTTT.

This chain's CDR3 is CASSPDGPNSPLHF. The CDR3 DNA sequence: TGTGCCAGCAGCCCCGACGGGCCGAATTCACCCCTCCACTTT. The chain has TRBV7-2 and TRBJ1-6; D gene uncertain. V dropped 5 bases and J dropped 7 bases, with 12 bases sitting between them. The V gene's germline CDR1 is SGHTA and CDR2 FQGNSA. This CDR3 spans 14 amino acids.

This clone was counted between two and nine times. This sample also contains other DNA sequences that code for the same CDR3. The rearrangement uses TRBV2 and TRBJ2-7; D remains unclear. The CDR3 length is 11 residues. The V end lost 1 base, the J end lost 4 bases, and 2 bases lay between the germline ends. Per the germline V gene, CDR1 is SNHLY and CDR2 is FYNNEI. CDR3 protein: CASSEVYEQYF. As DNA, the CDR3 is TGTGCCAGCAGTGAAGTATACGAGCAGTACTTC.

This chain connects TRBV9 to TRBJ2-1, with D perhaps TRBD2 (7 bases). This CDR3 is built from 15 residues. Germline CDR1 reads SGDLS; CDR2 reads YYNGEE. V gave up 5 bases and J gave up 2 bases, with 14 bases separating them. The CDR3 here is CASSAPGGPYNEQFF. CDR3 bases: TGTGCCAGCAGTGCTCCGGGGGGCCCCTACAATGAGCAGTTCTTC. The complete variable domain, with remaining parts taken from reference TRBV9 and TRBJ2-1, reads DSGVTQTPKHLITATGQRVTLRCSPRSGDLSVYWYQQSLDQGLQFLIQYYNGEERAKGNILERFSAQQFPDLHSELNLSSLELGDSALYFCASSAPGGPYNEQFFGPGTRLTVL.

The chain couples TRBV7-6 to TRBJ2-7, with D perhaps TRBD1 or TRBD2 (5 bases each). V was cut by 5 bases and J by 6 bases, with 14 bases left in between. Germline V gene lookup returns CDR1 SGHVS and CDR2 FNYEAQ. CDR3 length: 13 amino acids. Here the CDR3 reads CASSPHLGTEQYF. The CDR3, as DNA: TGTGCCAGCAGCCCTCATTTGGGGACCGAGCAGTACTTC.

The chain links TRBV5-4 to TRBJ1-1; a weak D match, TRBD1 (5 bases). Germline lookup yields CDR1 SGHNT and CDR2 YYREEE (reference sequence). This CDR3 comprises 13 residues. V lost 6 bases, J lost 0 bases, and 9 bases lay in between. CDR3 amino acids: CASNGAMNTEAFF. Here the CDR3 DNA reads TGTGCCAGCAATGGGGCGATGAACACTGAAGCTTTCTTT.

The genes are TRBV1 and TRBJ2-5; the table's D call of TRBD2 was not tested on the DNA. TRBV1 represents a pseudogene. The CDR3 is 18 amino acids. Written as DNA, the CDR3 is TGCACCAGCAGCCAAGAACAAGGGACTCCGTGGGATCAAGAGACCCAGTACTTC. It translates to CTSSQEQGTPWDQETQYF.

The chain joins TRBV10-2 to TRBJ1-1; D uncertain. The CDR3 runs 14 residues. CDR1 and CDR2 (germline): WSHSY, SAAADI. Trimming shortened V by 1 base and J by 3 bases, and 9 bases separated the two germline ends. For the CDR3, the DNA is TGCGCCAGCAGTGAGTTTATGATAGACACTGAAGCTTTCTTT. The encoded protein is CASSEFMIDTEAFF.

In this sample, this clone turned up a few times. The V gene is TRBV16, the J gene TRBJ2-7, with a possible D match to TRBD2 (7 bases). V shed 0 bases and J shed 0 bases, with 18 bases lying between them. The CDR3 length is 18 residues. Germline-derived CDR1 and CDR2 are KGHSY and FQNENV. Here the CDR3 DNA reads TGTGCCAGCAGCCAATCGCTTAGTAGGGGGGGTCCCTCCTACGAGCAGTACTTC. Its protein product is CASSQSLSRGGPSYEQYF. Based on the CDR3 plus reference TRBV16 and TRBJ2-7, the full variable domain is GEEVAQTPKHLVRGEGQKAKLYCAPIKGHSYVFWYQQVLKNEFKFLISFQNENVFDETGMPKERFSAKCLPNSPCSLEIQATKLEDSAVYFCASSQSLSRGGPSYEQYFGPGTRLTVT.

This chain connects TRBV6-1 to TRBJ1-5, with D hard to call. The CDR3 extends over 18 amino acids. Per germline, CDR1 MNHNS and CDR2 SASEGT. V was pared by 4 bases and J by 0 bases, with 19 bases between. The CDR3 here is CASSARKAIFYSNQPQHF. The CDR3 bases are TGTGCCAGCAGTGCCCGCAAGGCAATTTTTTATAGCAATCAGCCCCAGCATTTT.

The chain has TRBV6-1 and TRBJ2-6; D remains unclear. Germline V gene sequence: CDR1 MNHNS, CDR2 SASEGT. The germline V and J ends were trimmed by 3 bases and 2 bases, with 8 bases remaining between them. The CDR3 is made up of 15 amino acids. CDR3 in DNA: TGTGCCAGCAGTGAGTTGGGAACTGGGGCCAACGTCCTGACTTTC. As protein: CASSELGTGANVLTF.

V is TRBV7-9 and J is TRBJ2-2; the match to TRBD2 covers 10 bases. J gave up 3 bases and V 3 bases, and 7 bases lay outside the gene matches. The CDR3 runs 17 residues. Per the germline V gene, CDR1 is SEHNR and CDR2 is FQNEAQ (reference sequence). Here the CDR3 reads CASSFRTSGVDTGELFF. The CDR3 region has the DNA TGTGCCAGCAGCTTTCGCACTAGCGGGGTTGACACCGGGGAGCTGTTTTTT.

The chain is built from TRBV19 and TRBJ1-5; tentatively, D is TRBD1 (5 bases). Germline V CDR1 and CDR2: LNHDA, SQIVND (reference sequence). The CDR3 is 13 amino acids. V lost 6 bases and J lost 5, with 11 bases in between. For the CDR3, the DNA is TGTGCCAGTAGAATTGACAGATATCAGCCCCAGCATTTT. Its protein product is CASRIDRYQPQHF.